These 17 T cell receptor beta chains originate from one sample sequenced in a study of tumor T cells in aggressive B-cell lymphoma. Assay used: immunoSEQ multiplex PCR; TCRdb lists only in-frame clones, some missing. The sample has about 420 clones; nearly 90% are singletons. Sequences were obtained from tumor tissue. The receptors were gathered from an adult with diffuse large B cell lymphoma.

This clone was counted between two and nine times. The CDR3 sequence: CASSFEYGLAGLRELFF. Here the CDR3 DNA reads TGTGCCAGCAGCTTTGAATACGGACTAGCGGGATTGCGGGAGCTGTTTTTT. The chain is built from TRBV7-9 and TRBJ2-2; 12 bases are a match to TRBD2. The CDR3 extends over 17 amino acids. Per the germline V gene, CDR1 is SEHNR and CDR2 is FQNEAQ (reference sequence). V was clipped by 3 bases and J by 9 bases; unmatched bases: 11. Combining the CDR3 with reference TRBV7-9 and TRBJ2-2 gives the whole variable domain DTGVSQNPRHKITKRGQNVTFRCDPISEHNRLYWYRQTLGQGPEFLTYFQNEAQLEKSRLLSDRFSAERPKGSFSTLEIQRTEQGDSAMYLCASSFEYGLAGLRELFFGEGSRLTVL.

The chain carries TRBV9 and TRBJ2-7; 13 bases match TRBD2. The CDR3 extends over 15 amino acids. Germline assignment: CDR1 SGDLS and CDR2 YYNGEE. The V segment lost 4 bases and the J segment 5 bases; nucleotides outside the gene matches: 6. The CDR3 coding sequence is TGTGCCAGCAGCCCAGACGGACTAGCGGGGGACGAGCAGTACTTC. Its protein is CASSPDGLAGDEQYF.

This chain links TRBV7-9 with TRBJ2-1; D perhaps matches TRBD2 (5 bases). V shed 3 bases and J shed 8 bases, with 8 bases lying between them. The germline CDR1 and CDR2 sequences are SEHNR and FQNEAQ (reference sequence). This CDR3 contains 12 residues. The CDR3 region has the DNA TGTGCCAGCAGCTTTGGAGGACATGAGCAGTTCTTC. Translation: CASSFGGHEQFF.

The genes are TRBV7-2 and TRBJ2-1, with a possible D match to TRBD2 (7 bases). This CDR3 has 16 amino acids. Trimming pared 1 base from V and 4 bases from J, leaving 14 bases between. Germline-derived CDR1 and CDR2 are SGHTA and FQGNSA. CDR3 protein: CASSLEVGGGYNEQFF. DNA for the CDR3: TGTGCCAGCAGCTTAGAGGTAGGGGGGGGATACAATGAGCAGTTCTTC.

The sample holds one count of this clone. J is TRBJ1-2 and V is TRBV5-6, with TRBD1 matching 10 bases. The germline V gene has CDR1 SGHDT and CDR2 YYEEEE. This CDR3 is 16 amino acids long. V was clipped by 4 bases and J by 4 bases; unmatched bases: 10. CDR3 amino acids: CASSPTGTGALYGYTF. For the CDR3, the DNA is TGTGCCAGCAGCCCCACCGGGACAGGGGCGCTCTATGGCTACACCTTC.

The chain employs TRBV5-4 and TRBJ2-7; 13 nucleotides match TRBD2. The CDR3 is made up of 15 amino acids. Germline CDR1 is SGHNT and CDR2 is YYREEE (reference sequence). With V trimmed by 5 bases and J by 3 bases, 5 bases remained unmatched. In DNA form, the CDR3 reads TGTGCCAGCAGTCTCGGGACTAGCGGGATCTACGAGCAGTACTTC. This encodes CASSLGTSGIYEQYF.

This rearrangement joins TRBV5-1 to TRBJ1-6, with 8 bases fitting TRBD1. This CDR3 region has 15 residues. V was clipped by 2 bases and J by 6 bases; unmatched bases: 4. CDR1 and CDR2 (germline): SGHRS, YFSETQ. The CDR3 reads CASSLGTGINSPLHF. The CDR3 DNA sequence: TGCGCCAGCAGCTTAGGGACAGGTATTAATTCACCCCTCCACTTT.

The chain has TRBV5-1 and TRBJ2-7, with 16 bases aligning to TRBD2. Germline trimming cut 4 bases from V and 3 bases from J; bases unmatched to any gene: 10. The CDR3 sequence is 18 residues long. CDR1 SGHRS and CDR2 YFSETQ come from the germline V gene. The CDR3, as DNA: TGCGCCAGCAGCCCGGGGGGACTAGCGGGAGGGCACCGCTACGAGCAGTACTTC. Its protein product is CASSPGGLAGGHRYEQYF. The variable domain in full, completed from reference TRBV5-1 and TRBJ2-7, reads KAGVTQTPRYLIKTRGQQVTLSCSPISGHRSVSWYQQTPGQGLQFLFEYFSETQRNKGNFPGRFSGRQFSNSRSEMNVSTLELGDSALYLCASSPGGLAGGHRYEQYFGPGTRLTVT.

The chain links TRBV7-9 to TRBJ2-7; TRBD1 aligns across 8 bases. The CDR3 loop spans 16 amino acids. V lost 5 bases and J lost 2; bases outside the gene matches: 11. CDR1 is SEHNR, CDR2 FQNEAQ, per germline (reference sequence). The CDR3: CASSPTGTGDTYEQYF. CDR3 bases: TGTGCCAGCAGCCCCACCGGGACAGGTGACACCTACGAGCAGTACTTC. Based on the CDR3 plus reference TRBV7-9 and TRBJ2-7, the full variable domain is DTGVSQNPRHKITKRGQNVTFRCDPISEHNRLYWYRQTLGQGPEFLTYFQNEAQLEKSRLLSDRFSAERPKGSFSTLEIQRTEQGDSAMYLCASSPTGTGDTYEQYFGPGTRLTVT.

This chain links TRBV5-1 with TRBJ2-5; no firm D call. The CDR3 covers 14 residues. Trimming removed 1 base at V and 5 bases at J, with 12 bases between. CDR1 and CDR2 from the germline V gene are SGHRS and YFSETQ. The CDR3 loop reads CASSLNRAPETQYF. The CDR3 DNA reads TGCGCCAGCAGCTTGAACAGAGCCCCCGAGACCCAGTACTTC.

The chain links TRBV7-3 to TRBJ1-1, with a tentative D call TRBD1 (6 bases). The germline V gene encodes CDR1 SGHTA and CDR2 FQGTGA. V lost 8 bases and J 7 bases, leaving 17 bases between the germline ends. The CDR3 contains 13 residues. The CDR3 spells CASGTGGGREAFF. CDR3 coding DNA: TGTGCCAGCGGAACGGGGGGGGGCCGTGAAGCTTTCTTT.

V usage is TRBV7-9 and J usage is TRBJ2-3; possible D gene TRBD2, 7 bases. The V end was cut by 5 bases, the J end by 1 base, with 13 bases between. The length of the CDR3 is 15 residues. Per the germline V gene, CDR1 is SEHNR and CDR2 is FQNEAQ (reference sequence). The CDR3 loop reads CASSLVGGGTDTQYF. In DNA form, the CDR3 reads TGTGCCAGCAGCCTCGTAGGGGGGGGCACAGATACGCAGTATTTT.

The V call is TRBV7-9, the J call TRBJ1-2; TRBD1 aligns across 8 bases. This CDR3 contains 12 residues. V shed 5 bases, J shed 4 bases, and the junction held 0 bases outside the gene matches. Germline lookup yields CDR1 SEHNR and CDR2 FQNEAQ (reference sequence). The CDR3, as DNA: TGTGCCAGCAGCACAGGGGGCTATGGCTACACCTTC. It yields the protein CASSTGGYGYTF.

The rearrangement joins TRBV5-1 to TRBJ2-3; 9 nucleotides agree with TRBD2. The junction had 4 bases not matched to a gene; V was cut back by 2 bases and J by 3 bases. Germline V gene lookup returns CDR1 SGHRS and CDR2 YFSETQ. The CDR3 extends over 15 amino acids. CDR3 DNA sequence: TGCGCCAGCAGCTTCCAGCGGGGGGTAACAGATACGCAGTATTTT. It encodes CASSFQRGVTDTQYF.

The chain couples TRBV20-1 to TRBJ2-3; possible D gene TRBD2, 5 bases. This CDR3 has 11 amino acids. Germline V CDR1 and CDR2: DFQATT, SNEGSKA (reference sequence). Trimming left V 6 bases short and J 5 bases short, with 9 bases between. Here the CDR3 reads CSALAVDTQYF. In DNA form, the CDR3 reads TGCAGTGCCCTAGCTGTAGATACGCAGTATTTT.

The chain joins TRBV7-9 to TRBJ2-5; D is unclear. This CDR3 spans 12 amino acids. CDR1 is SEHNR and CDR2 is FQNEAQ in the germline V gene (reference sequence). Trimming stripped 0 bases from V and 4 bases from J, with 3 bases between. The CDR3 DNA reads as TGTGCCAGCAGCTTAGCGAGAGAGACCCAGTACTTC. Residues: CASSLARETQYF.

This sequence joins TRBV29-1 and TRBJ2-1, with 8 nucleotides matching TRBD2. Per germline, CDR1 SQVTM and CDR2 ANQGSEA. The length of the CDR3 is 15 residues. Unmatched junction bases numbered 6, after V lost 2 bases and J lost 3 bases. DNA of the CDR3: TGCAGCGTTGAAATCGCGGGAGGATACTACAATGAGCAGTTCTTC. This sequence encodes CSVEIAGGYYNEQFF.